The present entry profiles one TCR beta chain with its context. Its target antigen remains unknown. Base qualities are missing; no much larger clone stands one base away. The sample carries other DNA sequences with the same CDR3. These data originate in a study of blood T cell repertoires in COVID-19 (TCRdb year 2020). Notes on the research overall: Samples covering the acute and convalescent phases of COVID-19 were provided by collaborators in the United States, Italy and Spain. Deeply sampled blood TCRbeta repertoires from subjects exposed to, actively infected with, or recovered from COVID-19 were included in the dataset. The repertoires were released in a freely available public database intended as a resource for research on the immune response to SARS-CoV-2. A de-identified subject ID, COVID-19 status, age in years and sex were almost always included in the sample metadata. The prospective study material was composed of cDNA or gDNA derived from T cells, B-cell-depleted T cells, or PBMCs. The samples were drawn from two sources: the first 160 participants of the ongoing ImmuneRACE study, and about 1,300 subjects contributed by 6 global collaborators. Where available, HLA class I and class II types were taken from metadata supplied by the sample provider and were not determined by assay-based typing.

CDR1 and CDR2 are read off the germline V gene (reference sequence) as GTSNPN and SVGIG. Trimming removed 1 base from V and 5 bases from J, leaving 11 bases between the germline ends. From its cysteine to its phenylalanine, the CDR3 spans 13 amino acids. Of all the DNA, just the CDR3 is kept, 39 bases in frame from base 1. TCRbeta CDR3 regions were amplified from genomic DNA using the immunoSEQ Assay, a bias-controlled multiplex PCR. Processing in the source paper ran as follows. Nucleated cell counts per sample were estimated from amplification of reference gene primers within the assay. Sequence reads were collapsed and filtered to measure the absolute abundance of every unique TCRbeta CDR3 rearrangement. For each sample, productive Simpson clonality was calculated as the square root of Simpson's diversity index over productive rearrangements. Here the immuneACCESS table is served through TCRdb, limited to in-frame sequences with V and J called. Missing clones are a known gap in these copies; in checked studies unresolved V genes cover under half, and the rest lacks a known reason. D and trimming come from the DNA, and the V and J calls and clone size come from that table. Within this sample are about 72,000 clones, with 82% of them counted one time only. The top ten clonotypes cover 18% of the sample.

Whole blood was collected in K2EDTA tubes by collaborating institutions according to the institutions' own protocols. Collaborator samples were shipped for TCRbeta analysis as frozen whole blood, isolated PBMCs, or DNA extracted from either sample type. Overall results and qualifications from the work: The quantity of clinical and demographic metadata differed by source and by participant and was supplied without curation.

The sample comprised peripheral blood. The receptor was derived from a human donor in a cohort sampled during active COVID-19. The rearranged segments are TRBV30 and TRBJ1-1; the D gene is unclear. The DNA sequence is as follows: TGTGCCTGGAGTGGTTCGGGTTCAACTGAAGCTTTCTTT. It codes for CAWSGSGSTEAFF.